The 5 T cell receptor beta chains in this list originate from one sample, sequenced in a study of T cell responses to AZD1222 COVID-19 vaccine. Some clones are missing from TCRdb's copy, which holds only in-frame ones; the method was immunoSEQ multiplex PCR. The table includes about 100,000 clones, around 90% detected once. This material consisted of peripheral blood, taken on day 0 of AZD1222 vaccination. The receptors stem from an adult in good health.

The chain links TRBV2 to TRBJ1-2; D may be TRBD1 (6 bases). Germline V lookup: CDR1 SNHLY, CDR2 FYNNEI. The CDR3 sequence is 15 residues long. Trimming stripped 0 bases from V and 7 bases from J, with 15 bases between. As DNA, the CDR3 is TGTGCCAGCAGTGAAGCGCGTGGGGGGCCCTTTGGCTACACCTTC. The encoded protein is CASSEARGGPFGYTF.

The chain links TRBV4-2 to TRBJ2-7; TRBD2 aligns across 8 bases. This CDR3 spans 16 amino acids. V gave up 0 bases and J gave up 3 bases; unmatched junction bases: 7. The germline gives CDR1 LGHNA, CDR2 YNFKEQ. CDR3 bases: TGTGCCAGCAGCCAAGATAAGCTAGCGGGTAACTACGAGCAGTACTTC. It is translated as CASSQDKLAGNYEQYF.

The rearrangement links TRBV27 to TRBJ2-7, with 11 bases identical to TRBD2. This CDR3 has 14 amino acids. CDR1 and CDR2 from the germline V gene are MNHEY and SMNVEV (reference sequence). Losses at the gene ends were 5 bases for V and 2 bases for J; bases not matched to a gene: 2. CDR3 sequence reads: CASSPGLAAYEQYF. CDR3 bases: TGTGCCAGCAGTCCGGGACTAGCGGCCTACGAGCAGTACTTC.

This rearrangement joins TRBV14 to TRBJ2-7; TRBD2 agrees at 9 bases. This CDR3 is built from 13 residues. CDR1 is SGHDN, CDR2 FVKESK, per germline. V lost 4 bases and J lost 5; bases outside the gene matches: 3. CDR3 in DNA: TGTGCCAGCAGCCCAGCTAGCGGGAACGAGCAGTACTTC. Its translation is CASSPASGNEQYF.

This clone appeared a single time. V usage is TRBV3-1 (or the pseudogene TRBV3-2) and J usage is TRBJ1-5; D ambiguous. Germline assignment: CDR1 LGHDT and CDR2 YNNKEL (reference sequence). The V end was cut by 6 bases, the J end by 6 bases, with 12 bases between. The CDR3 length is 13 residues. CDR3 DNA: TGTGCCAGCAGTACCAGGTTGGGTCAGCCCCAGCATTTT. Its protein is CASSTRLGQPQHF.